The 10 T cell receptor beta chains below were found in one sample sequenced in a study of cytomegalovirus exposure and HLA in healthy donors. The study ran its PCR with 60 Vbeta and 13 Jbeta primers. The data were produced by immunoSEQ multiplex PCR, yet TCRdb's version contains in-frame clones alone and is incomplete. This table has approximately 40,000 clones, more than 80% appearing once. Sequenced sample: PBMCs. The receptors originated from a woman in her thirties or forties in good health and CMV-seronegative.

The chain has TRBV5-6 and TRBJ1-1, with 10 bases lining up with TRBD1. There are 15 residues in the CDR3. V shed 4 bases and J 5 bases; nucleotides not matched to a gene: 8. Per the germline V gene, CDR1 is SGHDT and CDR2 is YYEEEE. The CDR3 region is CASSLPGQGRTEAFF. The CDR3 nucleotides read TGTGCCAGCAGCCTCCCGGGACAGGGGAGGACTGAAGCTTTCTTT.

The V gene is TRBV7-2, the J gene TRBJ1-1, with a weak D call TRBD1 (5 bases). CDR3 length: 13 amino acids. Germline V gene data show CDR1 as SGHTA and CDR2 as FQGNSA. V was shortened by 5 bases and J by 12 bases, with 19 bases between the two germline ends. The CDR3 nucleotides are TGTGCCAGCAGCCCTGGGGGGTCAAGGGGAACTTTCTTT. Translated, it gives CASSPGGSRGTFF.

Only a few counts were recorded for this clone. The rearrangement joins TRBV5-4 to TRBJ1-2; D not certain. The germline CDR1 and CDR2 sequences are SGHNT and YYREEE (reference sequence). The CDR3 consists of 15 residues. V was clipped by 0 bases and J by 4 bases, with 13 bases between them. CDR3 amino acids: CASSLERAPSYGYTF. CDR3 nucleotides: TGTGCCAGCAGCTTGGAGCGGGCCCCCTCCTATGGCTACACCTTC.

The V and J genes are TRBV5-1 and TRBJ2-4; D may be TRBD1 (5 bases). The CDR3 is 13 amino acids. V was pared by 1 base and J by 8 bases, with 10 bases between. CDR1 and CDR2 from the germline V gene are SGHRS and YFSETQ. The CDR3 nucleotides are TGCGCCAGCAGCTTGCGCAGGGCAGACATTCAGTACTTC. Amino acids: CASSLRRADIQYF.

V is TRBV19 and J is TRBJ1-5, with D uncertain. The CDR3 covers 12 residues. V gave up 5 bases and J gave up 5 bases, with 7 bases separating them. Per germline, CDR1 LNHDA and CDR2 SQIVND (reference sequence). The CDR3 sequence is CASSELDQPQHF. As DNA, the CDR3 is TGTGCCAGTAGTGAGTTGGATCAGCCCCAGCATTTT. The full variable domain, rest sourced from reference TRBV19 and TRBJ1-5, is DGGITQSPKYLFRKEGQNVTLSCEQNLNHDAMYWYRQDPGQGLRLIYYSQIVNDFQKGDIAEGYSVSREKKESFPLTVTSAQKNPTAFYLCASSELDQPQHFGDGTRLSIL.

J is TRBJ2-3 and V is TRBV7-8; TRBD2 might be the D (7 bases). Trimming took 2 bases from V and 3 from J, leaving 12 bases between them. CDR1 SGHVS and CDR2 FQNEAQ come from the germline V gene. The CDR3 is 15 amino acids. CDR3 protein: CASSLSGGRTDTQYF. For the CDR3, the DNA is TGTGCCAGCAGCTTATCGGGGGGCAGGACAGATACGCAGTATTTT. The full variable domain, its missing parts supplied by reference TRBV7-8 and TRBJ2-3, is GAGVSQSPRYKVAKRGQDVALRCDPISGHVSLFWYQQALGQGPEFLTYFQNEAQLDKSGLPSDRFFAERPEGSVSTLKIQRTQQEDSAVYLCASSLSGGRTDTQYFGPGTRLTVL.

J is TRBJ1-1 and V is TRBV9, with 9 bases that match TRBD1. V was pared by 4 bases and J by 7 bases, with 8 bases of the junction left unmatched. The CDR3 extends over 14 amino acids. Germline V CDR1 and CDR2: SGDLS, YYNGEE. The CDR3 loop reads CASSPGTGSGEAFF. CDR3 DNA: TGTGCCAGCAGCCCGGGGACAGGGAGTGGTGAAGCTTTCTTT.

V is TRBV6-5 and J is TRBJ1-1; a possible D gene is TRBD1 (5 bases). Germline values: CDR1 MNHEY, CDR2 SVGAGI. V was shortened by 10 bases and J by 8 bases, with 26 bases between the two germline ends. This CDR3 is 15 amino acids long. CDR3 nucleotide sequence: TGTGCCACCAACGCCCCCGCCAGGGCATCAAAAGAAGCTTTCTTT. As protein: CATNAPARASKEAFF.

V and J are TRBV28 and TRBJ1-5; D perhaps matches TRBD1 (5 bases). The CDR3 covers 12 residues. V was clipped by 5 bases and J by 9 bases, with 11 bases between them. From germline, CDR1 is MDHEN and CDR2 SYDVKM. CDR3 coding DNA: TGTGCCAGCAGTGATCTGGGGGGGCCCCAGCATTTT. It codes for CASSDLGGPQHF.

The gene calls are TRBV2 and TRBJ2-7; tentatively, D is TRBD2 (7 bases). The CDR3 is 14 residues long. Trimming cost V 4 bases and J 2 bases, with 12 bases left between them. Germline CDR1 SNHLY, CDR2 FYNNEI. The CDR3 bases are TGTGCCAGCAGTGTTGAGGGGGGGGCCTACGAGCAGTACTTC. It is translated as CASSVEGGAYEQYF.